This T cell receptor (beta chain) comes out of a study of cytomegalovirus exposure and HLA in healthy donors. 13 Jbeta primers and 60 Vbeta primers were used for the PCR. Repertoires were generated with immunoSEQ multiplex PCR, while TCRdb's copy carries only in-frame clones and drops some. The sample lists roughly 150,000 clones, 64% occurring once. A remark on this clone: Its antigen is not identified.

Study-level findings and limits: Prior analysis indicated that the majority of TCR beta V segments exhibited productivity approximately 90% or approximately 30% of the time.

The germline CDR1 and CDR2 sequences are SQVTM and ANQGSEA. The CDR3 has 14 residues. V shed 7 bases and J shed 0 bases, with 16 bases lying between them. The source is a woman in her thirties in good health and CMV-seropositive. The sample consisted of PBMCs. This chain connects TRBV29-1 to TRBJ2-7; a weak D match, TRBD2 (6 bases). The CDR3 nucleotides read TGCAGCGCGGAAATGGAGGGACCCTCCTACGAGCAGTACTTC. Translated, it gives CSAEMEGPSYEQYF.